These 21 T cell receptor beta chains were sequenced from one sample in a study of T cells in Graves' hyperthyroidism and ophthalmopathy. The investigators amplified TCR beta CDR3 regions from RNA transcripts. HTBI primers were used for first-round RT-PCR of the TCR CDR3. TCRdb re-called the multiplex PCR reads through MiXCR, storing one row per CDR3 protein. The sample carries about 400,000 distinct CDR3 sequences, around 13% recorded once. The sequencing sample was made of blood. The source of these receptors is a woman aged 18-29 years with Graves' hyperthyroidism.

At least ten counts were recorded for this clonotype. The chain has TRBV5-8 and TRBJ2-3, with unresolved D. The CDR3 spans 13 residues. The germline V gene encodes CDR1 SGHTS and CDR2 YDEGEE. V gave up 4 bases and J gave up 6 bases, with 12 bases separating them. CDR3 sequence (DNA): TGTGCCAGCAGCGTACAAACGTGGGATACGCAGTATTTT. It translates to CASSVQTWDTQYF. Looking up the rest from reference TRBV5-8 and TRBJ2-3 gives the full variable domain: EAGVTQSPTHLIKTRGQQATLRCSPISGHTSVYWYQQALGLGLQFLLWYDEGEERNRGNFPPRFSGRQFPNYSSELNVNALELEDSALYLCASSVQTWDTQYFGPGTRLTVL.

Many counts were recorded for this clonotype. V is TRBV28 and J is TRBJ1-2; unclear D gene. This CDR3 is built from 12 residues. V was trimmed by 8 bases and J by 8 bases, leaving 15 bases between them. CDR1 is MDHEN and CDR2 is SYDVKM in the germline V gene. CDR3 coding DNA: TGTGCCAGCGGCACACAAAGCGACGGCTACACCTTC. Translating gives CASGTQSDGYTF.

This clonotype was counted only a few times. The chain carries TRBV2 and TRBJ1-6, with 7 nucleotides matching TRBD1. The CDR3 covers 15 residues. Trimming at V came to 7 bases and at J to 6 bases, leaving 9 bases not matched to a gene. From germline, CDR1 is SNHLY and CDR2 FYNNEI. This CDR3 is CASKSQGDRNSPLHF. CDR3 DNA sequence: TGTGCCAGCAAGAGTCAGGGGGATCGTAATTCACCCCTCCACTTT.

As regards this clonotype: A single base separates this from a much larger clone, so it may be a read error. The rearrangement joins TRBV28 to TRBJ1-2; weak D call: TRBD1 (6 bases). Germline loops: CDR1 MDHEN, CDR2 SYDVKM. This CDR3 has 16 residues. CDR3 loop: CASLFYRDTKNYSYTF. DNA of the CDR3: TGTGCCAGCCTTTTCTACCGGGACACCAAGAACTATAGCTACACCTTC.

The chain recombines TRBV30 with TRBJ2-2; 9 nucleotides align to TRBD1. Trimming removed 7 bases from V and 3 bases from J; junction bases left unmatched: 6. This CDR3 has 14 residues. In germline, CDR1 is GTSNPN, CDR2 SVGIG (reference sequence). DNA of the CDR3: TGTGCCTCTTCCGGGACAGGGTACACCGGGGAGCTGTTTTTT. Protein sequence: CASSGTGYTGELFF. The full variable domain, with the rest looked up from reference TRBV30 and TRBJ2-2, is SQTIHQWPATLVQPVGSPLSLECTVEGTSNPNLYWYRQAAGRGLQLLFYSVGIGQISSEVPQNLSASRPQDRQFILSSKKLLLSDSGFYLCASSGTGYTGELFFGEGSRLTVL.

Ten or more counts support this clonotype. CDR3 in amino acids: CASSLGQGVGELFF. Here the CDR3 DNA reads TGTGCCAGCAGTTTAGGACAGGGGGTAGGGGAGCTGTTTTTT. V gene TRBV28 combines with J gene TRBJ2-2; 10 bases are shared with TRBD1. Germline V gene sequence: CDR1 MDHEN, CDR2 SYDVKM. The V segment lost 2 bases and the J segment 8 bases; nucleotides outside the gene matches: 2. CDR3 size: 14 residues. Together with reference TRBV28 and TRBJ2-2, the CDR3 gives the full variable domain: DVKVTQSSRYLVKRTGEKVFLECVQDMDHENMFWYRQDPGLGLRLIYFSYDVKMKEKGDIPEGYSVSREKKERFSLILESASTNQTSMYLCASSLGQGVGELFFGEGSRLTVL.

At least ten counts were recorded for this clonotype. The chain links TRBV15 to TRBJ2-5, with TRBD1 identical over 8 bases. Germline V gene data show CDR1 as LNHNV and CDR2 as YYDKDF (reference sequence). The CDR3 sequence is 16 residues long. The V and J ends lost 3 bases and 5 bases, in that order; junction bases with no gene match: 11. This CDR3 is CATSREKPGGWETQYF. The CDR3 DNA reads as TGTGCCACCAGCAGGGAGAAGCCAGGGGGCTGGGAGACCCAGTACTTC. The full variable domain, its missing parts supplied by reference TRBV15 and TRBJ2-5, is DAMVIQNPRYQVTQFGKPVTLSCSQTLNHNVMYWYQQKSSQAPKLLFHYYDKDFNNEADTPDNFQSRRPNTSFCFLDIRSPGLGDTAMYLCATSREKPGGWETQYFGPGTRLLVL.

In this sample, this clonotype turned up many times. The rearrangement joins TRBV5-1 to TRBJ2-3, with 10 bases identical to TRBD2. This CDR3 has 16 residues. V shed 4 bases, J shed 4 bases, and the junction held 9 bases outside the gene matches. Per germline, CDR1 SGHRS and CDR2 YFSETQ. For the CDR3, the DNA is TGCGCCAGCAGCCAGGGGCCCAGCGGGGGGGCAGATACGCAGTATTTT. Protein product: CASSQGPSGGADTQYF.

This clonotype was counted at least ten times. This chain joins TRBV18 and TRBJ2-1; TRBD2 matches at 9 bases. Germline trimming cut 9 bases from V and 7 bases from J; bases unmatched to any gene: 10. Per germline, CDR1 KGHSH and CDR2 LQKENI. The CDR3 has 14 amino acids. CDR3 protein: CASRGSGSQNEQFF. The CDR3 DNA sequence: TGTGCCAGTCGGGGTAGCGGGAGTCAGAATGAGCAGTTCTTC.

This clonotype has ten or more counts. This chain joins TRBV18 and TRBJ2-1, with 11 bases lining up with TRBD1. J lost 6 bases, V lost 3 bases, and 4 bases had no gene match. Germline V lookup: CDR1 KGHSH, CDR2 LQKENI. The CDR3 contains 15 residues. The CDR3 region has the DNA TGTGCCAGCTCACCCTCCGGGACAGGGGGCAATGAGCAGTTCTTC. As protein: CASSPSGTGGNEQFF.

At least ten counts were recorded for this clonotype. The rearrangement joins TRBV7-2 to TRBJ2-1, with 8 positions matching TRBD1. There are 13 residues in the CDR3. Trimming removed 2 bases from V and 9 bases from J; junction bases left unmatched: 3. The germline CDR1 and CDR2 sequences are SGHTA and FQGNSA. This chain's CDR3 is CASSLLQGVEQFF. CDR3 DNA sequence: TGTGCCAGCAGCTTACTACAGGGGGTTGAGCAGTTCTTC.

This clonotype was counted ten times or more. The chain links TRBV20-1 to TRBJ1-1; no firm D call. CDR3 length: 12 amino acids. The germline V gene has CDR1 DFQATT and CDR2 SNEGSKA (reference sequence). V dropped 3 bases and J dropped 0 bases, with 5 bases sitting between them. CDR3 nucleotides: TGCAGTGCTAGGTGGCTGAACACTGAAGCTTTCTTT. Translated: CSARWLNTEAFF.

This clonotype showed up many times. The chain is built from TRBV3-1 and TRBJ2-1; 7 bases line up with TRBD2. V lost 3 bases to trimming and J lost 6 bases; unmatched junction nucleotides: 8. The CDR3 is 15 amino acids. The germline CDR1 and CDR2 sequences are LGHDT and YNNKEL (reference sequence). The chain's CDR3 is CASSQNRGSSNEQFF. The CDR3 DNA sequence: TGTGCCAGCAGCCAGAACCGCGGGAGTTCCAATGAGCAGTTCTTC.

The V and J genes are TRBV5-1 and TRBJ2-7; maybe TRBD2 (5 bases). The CDR3 runs to 12 residues. Germline lookup yields CDR1 SGHRS and CDR2 YFSETQ. The V and J ends lost 9 bases and 2 bases respectively, with 12 bases between them. As DNA, the CDR3 is TGCGCCACCCGGGGATCAACCTACGAGCAGTACTTC. This encodes CATRGSTYEQYF.

V gene TRBV27 combines with J gene TRBJ2-6; D call uncertain. Deletions cut 8 bases from V and 2 bases from J, with 7 bases between. This CDR3 contains 13 residues. Per the germline V gene, CDR1 is MNHEY and CDR2 is SMNVEV (reference sequence). This CDR3 is CASCFTGANVLTF. CDR3 DNA sequence: TGTGCCAGCTGCTTTACTGGGGCCAACGTCCTGACTTTC.

This clonotype has a count of ten or more. This chain joins TRBV6-2 or TRBV6-3 and TRBJ2-5; maybe TRBD2 (5 bases). V was trimmed by 5 bases and J by 1 base, leaving 14 bases between them. The length of the CDR3 is 15 residues. The V gene's germline CDR1 is MNHEY and CDR2 SVGEGT. The CDR3 DNA reads TGTGCCAGCAGTCTCTCTCGGGGTCCCCAAGAGACCCAGTACTTC. It yields the protein CASSLSRGPQETQYF.

This clonotype was counted at least ten times. The rearrangement links TRBV12-3 or TRBV12-4 to TRBJ2-5; 10 positions agree with TRBD2. The CDR3 length is 16 residues. J gave up 5 bases and V 3 bases, and 9 bases lay outside the gene matches. CDR3 amino acids: CASSFSSGRAGETQYF. The CDR3 nucleotides read TGTGCCAGCAGTTTCTCGAGCGGGAGGGCCGGGGAGACCCAGTACTTC.

This clonotype was counted between two and nine times. The rearrangement uses TRBV30 and TRBJ2-7, with a possible D match to TRBD1 (6 bases). Germline CDR1 is GTSNPN and CDR2 is SVGIG (reference sequence). Trimming pared 8 bases from V and 5 bases from J, leaving 16 bases between. This CDR3 has 12 amino acids. CDR3 sequence (DNA): TGTGCCGGTAGGACAGAAACTGACGAGCAGTACTTC. This encodes CAGRTETDEQYF. The whole variable domain, filled in from reference TRBV30 and TRBJ2-7, reads SQTIHQWPATLVQPVGSPLSLECTVEGTSNPNLYWYRQAAGRGLQLLFYSVGIGQISSEVPQNLSASRPQDRQFILSSKKLLLSDSGFYLCAGRTETDEQYFGPGTRLTVT.

This clonotype was recorded many times. CDR3 in amino acids: CASSEAAMGVAGDPDTQYF. CDR3 DNA: TGTGCCAGCAGTGAAGCGGCAATGGGAGTAGCGGGAGACCCAGATACGCAGTATTTT. The genes are TRBV2 and TRBJ2-3; 9 nucleotides match TRBD2. This CDR3 spans 19 amino acids. V was pared by 0 bases and J by 4 bases, with 14 bases of the junction left unmatched. Germline CDR1 reads SNHLY; CDR2 reads FYNNEI.

This clonotype was seen ten or more times. The chain is built from TRBV28 and TRBJ1-2; a possible D gene is TRBD1 (5 bases). The CDR3 extends over 14 amino acids. V lost 2 bases to trimming and J lost 7 bases, with 14 bases between them. CDR1 and CDR2 from the germline V gene are MDHEN and SYDVKM. CDR3 bases: TGTGCCAGCAGTTTAAGTTTGACAGATACTGGCTACACCTTC. Translation: CASSLSLTDTGYTF.

This clonotype was counted between two and nine times. The chain carries TRBV27 and TRBJ2-6, with D possibly matching TRBD1 (5 bases). CDR1 and CDR2 (germline): MNHEY, SMNVEV (reference sequence). The V and J ends lost 5 bases and 2 bases respectively, with 16 bases between them. The CDR3 consists of 17 residues. CDR3 sequence reads: CASSPDRIPTGANVLTF. The DNA for the CDR3 is TGTGCCAGCAGTCCAGACAGAATCCCCACTGGGGCCAACGTCCTGACTTTC.